Sequencing of this TCR beta chain was carried out in a study of cytotoxic CD8 clonotypes in ibrutinib-treated CLL. About the study: Outcomes included around 25 partial and 2 complete responses; after median roughly six years, roughly 15 stayed remitted and around 12 progressed.

CDR1 and CDR2 from the germline V gene are SGDLS and YYNGEE. The CDR3 is 16 amino acids. Between the trimmed V and J ends, which lost 3 bases and 2 bases, there was a span of 18 bases. General study findings and limits: Sampling schedules were unmatched across sustained-remission and progressing patients. Baseline clonality exceeded age-matched healthy donors and tracked circulating CD8+ T-cell counts. Public clonotypes occurred uncommonly; on treatment, they contracted or remained stable.

In regard to this clone: Its antigen is undetermined.

Measured with immunoSEQ multiplex PCR; TCRdb has only the in-frame clones, and not every one. The sample holds some 140,000 clones, about 91% seen once. This receptor was identified in a human donor with chronic lymphocytic leukemia. The sample here was PBMCs, taken after 12 months of ibrutinib treatment. This chain joins TRBV9 and TRBJ2-7, with D perhaps matching TRBD2 (6 bases). As DNA, the CDR3 is TGTGCCAGCAGCGGGGGTGGAGGGCTCTCGGCCTACGAGCAGTACTTC. This translates into CASSGGGGLSAYEQYF.